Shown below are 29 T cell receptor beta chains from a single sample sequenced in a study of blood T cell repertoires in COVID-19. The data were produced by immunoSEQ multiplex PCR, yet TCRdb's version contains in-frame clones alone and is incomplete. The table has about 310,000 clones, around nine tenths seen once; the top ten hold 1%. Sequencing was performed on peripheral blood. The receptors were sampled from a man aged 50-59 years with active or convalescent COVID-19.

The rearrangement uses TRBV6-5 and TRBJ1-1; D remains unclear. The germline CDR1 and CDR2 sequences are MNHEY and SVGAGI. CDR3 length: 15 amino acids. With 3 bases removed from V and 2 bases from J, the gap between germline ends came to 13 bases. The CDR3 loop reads CASSYGPGLNTEAFF. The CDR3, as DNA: TGTGCCAGCAGTTATGGCCCAGGTCTTAACACTGAAGCTTTCTTT.

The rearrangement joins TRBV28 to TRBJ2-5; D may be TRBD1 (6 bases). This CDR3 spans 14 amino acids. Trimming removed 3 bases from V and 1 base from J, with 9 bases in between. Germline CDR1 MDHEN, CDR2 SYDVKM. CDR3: CASSFQGSQETQYF. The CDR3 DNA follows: TGTGCCAGCAGTTTCCAGGGGTCCCAAGAGACCCAGTACTTC. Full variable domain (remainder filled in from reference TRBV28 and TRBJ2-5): DVKVTQSSRYLVKRTGEKVFLECVQDMDHENMFWYRQDPGLGLRLIYFSYDVKMKEKGDIPEGYSVSREKKERFSLILESASTNQTSMYLCASSFQGSQETQYFGPGTRLLVL.

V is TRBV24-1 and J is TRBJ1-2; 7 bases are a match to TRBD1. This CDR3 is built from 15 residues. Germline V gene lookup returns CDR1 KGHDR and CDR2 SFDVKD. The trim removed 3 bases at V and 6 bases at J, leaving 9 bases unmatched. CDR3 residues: CATSDAAGTANGYTF. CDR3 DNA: TGTGCCACCAGTGATGCCGCCGGGACAGCGAATGGCTACACCTTC.

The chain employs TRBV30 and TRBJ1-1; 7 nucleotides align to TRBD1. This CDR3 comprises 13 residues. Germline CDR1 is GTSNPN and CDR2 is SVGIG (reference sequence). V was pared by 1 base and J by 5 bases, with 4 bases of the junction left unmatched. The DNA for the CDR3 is TGTGCCTGGAGTGAGGACAGGCCGACTGAAGCTTTCTTT. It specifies CAWSEDRPTEAFF.

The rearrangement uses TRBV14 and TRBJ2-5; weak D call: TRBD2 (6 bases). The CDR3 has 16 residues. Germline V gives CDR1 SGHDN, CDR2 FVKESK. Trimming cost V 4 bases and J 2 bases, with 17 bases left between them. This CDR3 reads CASSPGRGRIQETQYF. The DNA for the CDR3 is TGTGCCAGCAGCCCCGGGCGGGGACGTATTCAAGAGACCCAGTACTTC.

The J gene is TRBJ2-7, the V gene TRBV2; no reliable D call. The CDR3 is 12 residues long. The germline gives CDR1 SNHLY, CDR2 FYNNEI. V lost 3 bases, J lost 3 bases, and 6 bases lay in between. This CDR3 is CASSDYYYEQYF. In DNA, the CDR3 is TGTGCCAGCAGTGATTACTACTACGAGCAGTACTTC.

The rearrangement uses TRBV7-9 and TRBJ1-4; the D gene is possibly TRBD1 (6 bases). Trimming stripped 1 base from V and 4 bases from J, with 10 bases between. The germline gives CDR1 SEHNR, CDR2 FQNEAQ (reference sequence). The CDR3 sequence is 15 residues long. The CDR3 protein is CASSLGTDNNEKLFF. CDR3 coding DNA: TGTGCCAGCAGCTTAGGGACAGATAATAATGAAAAACTGTTTTTT. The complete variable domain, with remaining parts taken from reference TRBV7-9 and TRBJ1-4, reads DTGVSQNPRHKITKRGQNVTFRCDPISEHNRLYWYRQTLGQGPEFLTYFQNEAQLEKSRLLSDRFSAERPKGSFSTLEIQRTEQGDSAMYLCASSLGTDNNEKLFFGSGTQLSVL.

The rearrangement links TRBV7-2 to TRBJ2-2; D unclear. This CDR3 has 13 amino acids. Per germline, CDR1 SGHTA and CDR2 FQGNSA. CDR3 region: CATQLQNTGELFF. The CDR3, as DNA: TGTGCTACCCAGTTGCAGAACACCGGGGAGCTGTTTTTT.

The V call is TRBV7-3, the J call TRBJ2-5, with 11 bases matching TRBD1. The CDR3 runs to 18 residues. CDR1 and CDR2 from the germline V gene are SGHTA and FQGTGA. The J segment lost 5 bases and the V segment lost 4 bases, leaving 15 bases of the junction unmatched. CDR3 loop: CASSSRGRTGGPWETQYF. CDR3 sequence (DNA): TGTGCCAGCAGCTCCCGGGGTAGGACAGGGGGCCCTTGGGAGACCCAGTACTTC. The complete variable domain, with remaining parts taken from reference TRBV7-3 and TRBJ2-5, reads GAGVSQTPSNKVTEKGKYVELRCDPISGHTALYWYRQSLGQGPEFLIYFQGTGAADDSGLPNDRFFAVRPEGSVSTLKIQRTERGDSAVYLCASSSRGRTGGPWETQYFGPGTRLLVL.

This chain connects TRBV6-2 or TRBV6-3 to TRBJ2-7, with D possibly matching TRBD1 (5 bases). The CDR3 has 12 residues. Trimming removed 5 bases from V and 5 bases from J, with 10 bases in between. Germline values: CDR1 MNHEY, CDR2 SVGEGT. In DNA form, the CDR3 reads TGTGCCAGCAGTGCCCAGGGTGACGAGCAGTACTTC. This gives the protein CASSAQGDEQYF.

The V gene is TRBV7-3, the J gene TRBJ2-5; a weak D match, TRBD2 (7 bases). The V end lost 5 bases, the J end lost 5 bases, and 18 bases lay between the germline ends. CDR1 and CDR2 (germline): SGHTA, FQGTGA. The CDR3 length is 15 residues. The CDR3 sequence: CASSPMAGAGETQYF. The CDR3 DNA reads TGTGCCAGCAGCCCGATGGCGGGGGCAGGGGAGACCCAGTACTTC.

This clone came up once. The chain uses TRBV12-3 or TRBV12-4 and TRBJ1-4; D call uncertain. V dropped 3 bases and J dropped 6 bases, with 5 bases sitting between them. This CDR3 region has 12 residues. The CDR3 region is CASSLRDEKLFF. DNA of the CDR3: TGTGCCAGCAGTTTGAGAGATGAAAAACTGTTTTTT.

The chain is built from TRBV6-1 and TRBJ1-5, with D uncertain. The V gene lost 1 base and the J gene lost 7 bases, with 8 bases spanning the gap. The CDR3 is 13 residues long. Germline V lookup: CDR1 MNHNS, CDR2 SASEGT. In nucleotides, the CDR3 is TGTGCCAGCAGTGAAGTAGTATCGCAGCCCCAGCATTTT. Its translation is CASSEVVSQPQHF.

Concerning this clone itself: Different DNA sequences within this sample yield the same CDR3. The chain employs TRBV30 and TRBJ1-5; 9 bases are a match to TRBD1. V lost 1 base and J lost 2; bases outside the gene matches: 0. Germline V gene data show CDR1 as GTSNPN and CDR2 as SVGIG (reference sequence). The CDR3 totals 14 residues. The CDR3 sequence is CAWSGTGGNQPQHF. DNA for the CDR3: TGTGCCTGGAGTGGGACAGGGGGCAATCAGCCCCAGCATTTT.

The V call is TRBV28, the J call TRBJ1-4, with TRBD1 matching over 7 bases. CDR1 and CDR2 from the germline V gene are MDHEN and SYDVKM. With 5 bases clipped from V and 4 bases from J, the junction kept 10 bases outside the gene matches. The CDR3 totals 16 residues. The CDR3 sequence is CASSNRDRGFNEKLFF. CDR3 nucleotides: TGTGCCAGCAGTAACCGGGACAGAGGGTTTAATGAAAAACTGTTTTTT.

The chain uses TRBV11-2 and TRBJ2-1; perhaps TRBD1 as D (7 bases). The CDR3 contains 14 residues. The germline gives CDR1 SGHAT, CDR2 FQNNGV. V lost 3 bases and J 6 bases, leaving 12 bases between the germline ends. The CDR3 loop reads CASSFNRGGNEQFF. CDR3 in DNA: TGTGCCAGCAGCTTCAACAGGGGAGGCAATGAGCAGTTCTTC.

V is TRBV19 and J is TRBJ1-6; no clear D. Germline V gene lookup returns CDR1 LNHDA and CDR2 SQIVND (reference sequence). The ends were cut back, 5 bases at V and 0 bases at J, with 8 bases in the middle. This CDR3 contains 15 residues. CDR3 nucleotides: TGTGCCAGTAGTGGTGGGAGCTCCTATAATTCACCCCTCCACTTT. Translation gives CASSGGSSYNSPLHF.

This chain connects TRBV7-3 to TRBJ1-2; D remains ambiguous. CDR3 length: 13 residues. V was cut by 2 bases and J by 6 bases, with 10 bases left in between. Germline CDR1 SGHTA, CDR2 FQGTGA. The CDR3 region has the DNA TGTGCCAGCAGCTTACTTGGAGGGCATGGCTACACCTTC. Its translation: CASSLLGGHGYTF.

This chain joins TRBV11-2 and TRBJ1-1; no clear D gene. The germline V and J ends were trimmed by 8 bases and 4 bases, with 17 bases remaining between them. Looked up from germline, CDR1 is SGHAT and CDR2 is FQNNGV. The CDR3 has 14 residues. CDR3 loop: CASGAEPSPTEAFF. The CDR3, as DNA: TGTGCCAGCGGTGCAGAACCATCTCCCACTGAAGCTTTCTTT.

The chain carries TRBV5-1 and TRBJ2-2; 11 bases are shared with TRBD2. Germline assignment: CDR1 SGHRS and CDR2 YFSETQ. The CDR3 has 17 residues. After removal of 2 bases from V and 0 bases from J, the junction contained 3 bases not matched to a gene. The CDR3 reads CASSFVAGGPNTGELFF. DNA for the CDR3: TGCGCCAGCAGCTTCGTAGCGGGGGGGCCGAACACCGGGGAGCTGTTTTTT.

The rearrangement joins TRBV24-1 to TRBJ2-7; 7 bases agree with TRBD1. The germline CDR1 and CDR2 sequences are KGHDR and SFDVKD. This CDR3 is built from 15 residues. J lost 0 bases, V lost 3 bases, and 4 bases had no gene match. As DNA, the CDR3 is TGTGCCACCAGTGATCCCGGGACAGCCTCCTACGAGCAGTACTTC. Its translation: CATSDPGTASYEQYF.

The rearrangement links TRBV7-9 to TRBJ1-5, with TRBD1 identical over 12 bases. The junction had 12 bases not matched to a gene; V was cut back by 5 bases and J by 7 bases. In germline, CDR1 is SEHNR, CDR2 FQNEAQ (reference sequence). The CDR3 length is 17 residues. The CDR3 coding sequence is TGTGCCAGCAGCGAAGGGACAGGGGGCTTCCGCAGGCAGCCCCAGCATTTT. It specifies CASSEGTGGFRRQPQHF.

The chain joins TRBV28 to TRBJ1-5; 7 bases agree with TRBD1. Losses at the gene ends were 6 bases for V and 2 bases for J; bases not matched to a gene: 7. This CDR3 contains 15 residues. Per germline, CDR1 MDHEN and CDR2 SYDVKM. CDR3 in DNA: TGTGCCAGCAGAGGGGGCGGCAGGGGCAATCAGCCCCAGCATTTT. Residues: CASRGGGRGNQPQHF.

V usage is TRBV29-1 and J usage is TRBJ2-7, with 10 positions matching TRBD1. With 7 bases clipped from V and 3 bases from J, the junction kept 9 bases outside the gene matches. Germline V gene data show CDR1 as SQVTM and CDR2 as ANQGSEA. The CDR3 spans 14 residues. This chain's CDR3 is CSALDRGNDYEQYF. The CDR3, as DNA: TGCAGCGCCCTGGACAGGGGGAACGACTACGAGCAGTACTTC.

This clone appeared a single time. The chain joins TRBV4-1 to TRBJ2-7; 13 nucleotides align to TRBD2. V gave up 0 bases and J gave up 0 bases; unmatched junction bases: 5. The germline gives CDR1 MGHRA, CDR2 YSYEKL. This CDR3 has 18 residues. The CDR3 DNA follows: TGCGCCAGCAGCCAAGATCGTAGGACTAGCGGGAGCTCCTACGAGCAGTACTTC. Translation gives CASSQDRRTSGSSYEQYF.

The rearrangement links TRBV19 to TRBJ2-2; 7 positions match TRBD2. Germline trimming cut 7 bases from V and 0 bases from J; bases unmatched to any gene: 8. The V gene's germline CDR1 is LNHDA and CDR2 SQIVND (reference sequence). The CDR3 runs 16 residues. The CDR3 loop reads CASNARDYSNTGELFF. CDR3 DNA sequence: TGTGCCAGTAATGCTAGGGACTACTCGAACACCGGGGAGCTGTTTTTT.

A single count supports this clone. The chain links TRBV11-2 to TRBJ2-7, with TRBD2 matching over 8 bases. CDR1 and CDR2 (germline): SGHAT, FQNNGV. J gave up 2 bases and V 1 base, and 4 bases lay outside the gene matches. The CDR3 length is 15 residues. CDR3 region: CASSLGTGGPYEQYF. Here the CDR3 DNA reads TGTGCCAGCAGCTTAGGAACGGGAGGGCCCTACGAGCAGTACTTC. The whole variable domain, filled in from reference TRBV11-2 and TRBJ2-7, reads EAGVAQSPRYKIIEKRQSVAFWCNPISGHATLYWYQQILGQGPKLLIQFQNNGVVDDSQLPKDRFSAERLKGVDSTLKIQPAKLEDSAVYLCASSLGTGGPYEQYFGPGTRLTVT.

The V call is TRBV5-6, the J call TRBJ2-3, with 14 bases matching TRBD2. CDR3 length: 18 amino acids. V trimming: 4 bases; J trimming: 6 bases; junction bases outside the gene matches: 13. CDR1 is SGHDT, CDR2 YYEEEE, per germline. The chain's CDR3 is CASSRGLAGVGPWDTQYF. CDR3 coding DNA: TGTGCCAGCAGCAGGGGACTAGCGGGAGTGGGGCCTTGGGATACGCAGTATTTT.

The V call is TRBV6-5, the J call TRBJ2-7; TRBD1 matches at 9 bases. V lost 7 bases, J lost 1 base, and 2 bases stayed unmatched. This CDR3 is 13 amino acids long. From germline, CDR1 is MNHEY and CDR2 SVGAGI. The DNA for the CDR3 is TGTGCCAGCAACGGACAGGGGTCCTACGAGCAGTACTTC. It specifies CASNGQGSYEQYF.